This TCR beta chain derives from a study of T-cell reconstitution after alpha-beta-depleted transplantation in children. This clonotype was recorded a few times. Unique molecular identifiers were built into the TCRbeta library. TCRdb independently ran MiXCR on the PCR reads; one entry per CDR3 protein. The sample includes around 680,000 distinct CDR3 sequences, around 17% seen only once; the top ten take 0.85% to 1.3%. Germline assignment: CDR1 SGHVS and CDR2 FNYEAQ. This CDR3 region has 16 residues. Trimming at V came to 5 bases and at J to 4 bases, leaving 8 bases not matched to a gene. The receptor was isolated from a human donor who donated a stem cell graft to a child with acute myeloid leukemia. The source was PBMCs from the stem cell graft donor, collected from the stem cell graft. The chain couples TRBV7-6 to TRBJ2-1; 10 bases line up with TRBD1. CDR3 nucleotides: TGTGCCAGCAGCCCCATCGGGACAGGGGTATACAATGAGCAGTTCTTC. It is translated as CASSPIGTGVYNEQFF.